The entry below describes one T cell receptor beta chain. Its antigen is as yet unknown. The sample holds other DNA sequences that translate to the same CDR3. The table came from immunoSEQ multiplex PCR; TCRdb's copy has only in-frame clones and leaves some out. The table has hundreds of thousands of clones, about 90% seen once. This entry belongs to a study of Ad26.COV2.S vaccination and SARS-CoV-2 variants. The CDR3 is made up of 16 amino acids. The V end was cut by 1 base, the J end by 1 base, with 11 bases between. Germline V gene sequence: CDR1 LNHDA, CDR2 SQIVND (reference sequence). The study, taken as a whole, reports: An underestimation of total T cell responses may have resulted from the TCR breadth and depth analyses. Reported findings describe substantial breadth in spike-specific CD8+ and CD4+ T cell responses following vaccination.

V and J are TRBV19 and TRBJ1-5; perhaps TRBD1 as D (6 bases). This receptor was obtained from a human donor who had recovered from COVID-19. The specimen comprised peripheral blood, sampled after recovery from COVID-19. CDR3 amino acids: CASSIGGGGSNQPQHF. In DNA, the CDR3 is TGTGCCAGTAGTATAGGCGGCGGGGGCAGCAATCAGCCCCAGCATTTT.